The 27 T cell receptor beta chains listed next were all sequenced from one sample in a study of PD-L1 blockade in urothelial cancer. The data were produced by immunoSEQ multiplex PCR, yet TCRdb's version contains in-frame clones alone and is incomplete. Of some 30,000 clones in the sample, around 87% were seen once. Material: PBMCs, obtained around atezolizumab (anti-PD-L1) treatment. The receptors derive from a man aged 50-59 years with urothelial cancer.

CDR3 loop: CASSEVRAGRKTQYF. The DNA for the CDR3 is TGTGCCAGCAGTGAAGTCCGCGCGGGACGGAAGACCCAGTACTTC. The V and J genes are TRBV6-1 and TRBJ2-5, with D tentatively TRBD2 (6 bases). CDR3 length: 15 amino acids. CDR1 is MNHNS and CDR2 is SASEGT in the germline V gene. Trimming took 1 base from V and 6 from J, leaving 15 bases between them.

This clone was picked up a small number of times. The chain joins TRBV4-2 to TRBJ2-7; D gene ambiguous. V dropped 0 bases and J dropped 2 bases, with 14 bases sitting between them. The CDR3 has 16 amino acids. From germline, CDR1 is LGHNA and CDR2 YNFKEQ. DNA for the CDR3: TGTGCCAGCAGCCAAGAAGAGCGACGAGGTACCTACGAGCAGTACTTC. This translates into CASSQEERRGTYEQYF.

The chain is built from TRBV5-4 and TRBJ2-2; TRBD1 might be the D (5 bases). The CDR3 covers 14 residues. Per germline, CDR1 SGHNT and CDR2 YYREEE (reference sequence). Trimming removed 2 bases from V and 3 bases from J, with 8 bases in between. This CDR3 reads CASSLRGDTGELFF. The CDR3 DNA follows: TGTGCCAGCAGCTTAAGGGGCGACACCGGGGAGCTGTTTTTT.

V usage is TRBV21-1 and J usage is TRBJ1-2; TRBD1 is the table's D call and was not checked against the DNA. TRBV21-1 represents a pseudogene. This CDR3 contains 15 residues. CDR3 in amino acids: CASSKGQGPGYGYTF. In DNA form, the CDR3 reads TGTGCCAGCAGCAAGGGACAGGGACCGGGCTATGGCTACACCTTC.

The gene calls are TRBV19 and TRBJ2-7; 11 nucleotides align to TRBD2. V lost 9 bases to trimming and J lost 3 bases; unmatched junction nucleotides: 10. The length of the CDR3 is 15 residues. Per the germline V gene, CDR1 is LNHDA and CDR2 is SQIVND (reference sequence). The CDR3 region is CASRLAGGGGYEQYF. In nucleotides, the CDR3 is TGTGCCAGCCGGCTAGCGGGAGGAGGAGGCTACGAGCAGTACTTC.

DNA of the CDR3: TGTGCCAGCAGCCAATCGGTCCCCTCTGGGGCCAACGTCCTGACTTTC. This sequence encodes CASSQSVPSGANVLTF. V and J are TRBV5-4 and TRBJ2-6; no clear D gene. Looked up from germline, CDR1 is SGHNT and CDR2 is YYREEE (reference sequence). The CDR3 extends over 16 amino acids. Trimming pared 4 bases from V and 0 bases from J, leaving 11 bases between.

This chain uses TRBV7-3 with TRBJ2-2, with TRBD2 matching 11 bases. CDR3 length equals 17 residues. Germline CDR1 reads SGHTA; CDR2 reads FQGTGA. Trimming removed 6 bases from V and 5 bases from J; junction bases left unmatched: 11. Here the CDR3 reads CASRLAGGTTGTGELFF. CDR3 DNA sequence: TGTGCCAGCAGGCTAGCGGGGGGCACCACTGGAACCGGGGAGCTGTTTTTT.

The V gene is TRBV11-2, the J gene TRBJ2-2; 7 bases align to TRBD1. Germline V gene data show CDR1 as SGHAT and CDR2 as FQNNGV. The length of the CDR3 is 14 residues. V shed 5 bases, J shed 10 bases, and the junction held 10 bases outside the gene matches. CDR3 bases: TGTGCCAGCAGCCCCGGGACAGCGCTCAAGGAGCTGTTTTTT. Protein: CASSPGTALKELFF.

The rearrangement joins TRBV7-3 to TRBJ1-3; no definite D call. The CDR3 is 13 amino acids. Between the trimmed V and J ends, which lost 5 bases and 0 bases, there was a span of 5 bases. The germline V gene encodes CDR1 SGHTA and CDR2 FQGTGA. This chain's CDR3 is CASSRDSGNTIYF. CDR3 nucleotides: TGTGCCAGCAGCCGGGACTCTGGAAACACCATATATTTT.

The chain couples TRBV18 to TRBJ2-7, with D tentatively TRBD1 (5 bases). CDR1 is KGHSH, CDR2 LQKENI, per germline. V lost 1 base to trimming and J lost 2 bases, with 12 bases between them. The CDR3 runs to 15 residues. The CDR3: CASSPLNRPTYEQYF. DNA for the CDR3: TGTGCCAGCTCACCACTAAACAGGCCAACCTACGAGCAGTACTTC.

This sequence joins TRBV9 and TRBJ2-1, with 7 positions matching TRBD2. With V trimmed by 4 bases and J by 3 bases, 13 bases remained unmatched. The CDR3 totals 17 residues. The germline gives CDR1 SGDLS, CDR2 YYNGEE. CDR3 bases: TGTGCCAGCAGCCCCAGTAGGTGGGCGGGAGACTACAATGAGCAGTTCTTC. It yields the protein CASSPSRWAGDYNEQFF.

This clone was counted between two and nine times. V usage is TRBV4-2 and J usage is TRBJ2-7; 11 bases are shared with TRBD2. Germline values: CDR1 LGHNA, CDR2 YNFKEQ. The length of the CDR3 is 16 residues. The junction had 5 bases not matched to a gene; V was cut back by 4 bases and J by 0 bases. This CDR3 is CASSPEGLADSYEQYF. For the CDR3, the DNA is TGTGCCAGCAGCCCTGAGGGACTAGCGGACTCCTACGAGCAGTACTTC.

The chain carries TRBV10-3 and TRBJ2-1; 7 bases are shared with TRBD2. The trim removed 3 bases at V and 4 bases at J, leaving 6 bases unmatched. The germline CDR1 and CDR2 sequences are ENHRY and SYGVKD. The CDR3 runs 15 residues. Written as DNA, the CDR3 is TGTGCCATCAGTGAACCGTCTAGCGGTTACAATGAGCAGTTCTTC. Translated: CAISEPSSGYNEQFF.

The V call is TRBV10-3, the J call TRBJ1-1; D gene uncertain. The CDR3 is 13 amino acids. V dropped 2 bases and J dropped 3 bases, with 7 bases sitting between them. CDR1 ENHRY and CDR2 SYGVKD come from the germline V gene. The chain's CDR3 is CAISETSDTEAFF. The DNA of the CDR3 is TGTGCCATCAGTGAGACTTCCGACACTGAAGCTTTCTTT.

The CDR3 here is CASSPSRQGAWTGELFF. For the CDR3, the DNA is TGTGCCAGCAGCCCAAGTCGGCAGGGTGCATGGACCGGGGAGCTGTTTTTT. This chain connects TRBV7-2 to TRBJ2-2; D perhaps matches TRBD1 (5 bases). This CDR3 comprises 17 residues. The V and J ends lost 5 bases and 5 bases respectively, with 21 bases between them. The germline gives CDR1 SGHTA, CDR2 FQGNSA.

The chain employs TRBV11-2 and TRBJ1-6, with D tentatively TRBD1 (6 bases). There are 17 residues in the CDR3. The V end was cut by 2 bases, the J end by 13 bases, with 24 bases between. Looked up from germline, CDR1 is SGHAT and CDR2 is FQNNGV. CDR3 DNA sequence: TGTGCCAGCAGCTTATCCGTACTCCTACAGGGCCCTCGGCCCCTCCACTTT. It codes for CASSLSVLLQGPRPLHF.

The genes are TRBV10-3 and TRBJ2-2, with D tentatively TRBD1 (5 bases). The CDR3 consists of 18 residues. Germline assignment: CDR1 ENHRY and CDR2 SYGVKD. V lost 0 bases to trimming and J lost 1 base, with 15 bases between them. The CDR3 protein is CAISESPTVPVNTGELFF. The CDR3 nucleotides read TGTGCCATCAGTGAGTCGCCGACAGTTCCGGTGAACACCGGGGAGCTGTTTTTT.

Details on this clone: At one end the junction does not follow the germline gene, possibly because of a read error. As DNA, the CDR3 is TGTGCCAGTAGCGAAGACCGGAGGGCACGTCAGATCTTC. Its protein is CASSEDRRARQIF. The chain links TRBV19 to TRBJ2-1, with D perhaps TRBD2 (6 bases). This CDR3 region has 13 residues. The germline gives CDR1 LNHDA, CDR2 SQIVND (reference sequence).

A few counts support this clone. Here the CDR3 DNA reads TGTGCCAGCAGCCAAGGCAGGGGACTACGGAACAATGAGCAGTTCTTC. This translates into CASSQGRGLRNNEQFF. The chain links TRBV14 to TRBJ2-1; a weak D match, TRBD2 (7 bases). The CDR3 is 16 residues long. Germline V gene data show CDR1 as SGHDN and CDR2 as FVKESK. Trimming shortened V by 1 base and J by 5 bases, and 15 bases separated the two germline ends.

The genes are TRBV9 and TRBJ2-7; 8 bases are a match to TRBD1. Trimming took 4 bases from V and 1 from J; bases not matched to a gene: 7. CDR1 and CDR2 from the germline V gene are SGDLS and YYNGEE. This CDR3 is 15 amino acids long. The CDR3 region has the DNA TGTGCCAGCAGCTCCGGACAGGGAAGGTCCTACGAGCAGTACTTC. Amino acid sequence: CASSSGQGRSYEQYF. The full variable domain, completed using reference TRBV9 and TRBJ2-7, is DSGVTQTPKHLITATGQRVTLRCSPRSGDLSVYWYQQSLDQGLQFLIQYYNGEERAKGNILERFSAQQFPDLHSELNLSSLELGDSALYFCASSSGQGRSYEQYFGPGTRLTVT.

The chain links TRBV28 to TRBJ2-4; D is possibly TRBD2 (6 bases). The CDR3 totals 15 residues. Trimming took off 6 bases at V and 8 bases at J, with 20 bases between the two ends. CDR1 and CDR2 from the germline V gene are MDHEN and SYDVKM. The CDR3 nucleotides read TGTGCCAGCAGCACTAACACCCTGGGGGGAGACATTCAGTACTTC. It codes for CASSTNTLGGDIQYF.

This rearrangement joins TRBV7-8 to TRBJ2-3; D perhaps matches TRBD1 (6 bases). The CDR3 extends over 15 amino acids. V lost 4 bases to trimming and J lost 9 bases, with 20 bases between them. Per the germline V gene, CDR1 is SGHVS and CDR2 is FQNEAQ. The CDR3 here is CASSSRLDSTDTQYF. The CDR3 DNA reads TGTGCCAGCAGCTCGCGTCTGGACAGCACGGACACGCAGTATTTT.

The V gene is TRBV16, the J gene TRBJ2-3; D is possibly TRBD1 (6 bases). The V and J ends lost 2 bases and 2 bases respectively, with 17 bases between them. CDR1 KGHSY and CDR2 FQNENV come from the germline V gene. The CDR3 length is 17 residues. CDR3 sequence: CASSQPRDKSFTDTQYF. The CDR3, as DNA: TGTGCCAGCAGCCAACCCCGGGACAAATCCTTCACAGATACGCAGTATTTT.

This clone was detected a few times. The chain combines TRBV5-1 with TRBJ2-5, with TRBD1 matching 7 bases. V was pared by 2 bases and J by 3 bases, with 4 bases of the junction left unmatched. This CDR3 spans 14 amino acids. Germline loops: CDR1 SGHRS, CDR2 YFSETQ. The CDR3 loop is CASSFTTGEETQYF. CDR3 sequence (DNA): TGCGCCAGCAGCTTTACAACAGGGGAAGAGACCCAGTACTTC.

This chain uses TRBV9 with TRBJ2-1; 7 positions match TRBD2. Germline CDR1 is SGDLS and CDR2 is YYNGEE. With 2 bases clipped from V and 7 bases from J, the junction kept 9 bases outside the gene matches. CDR3 length equals 15 residues. The CDR3 DNA reads as TGTGCCAGCAGCGTCCGGTCGGGGGGAGGGAATGAGCAGTTCTTC. It yields the protein CASSVRSGGGNEQFF.

This clone was detected only once. V and J are TRBV27 and TRBJ2-1; 9 bases are shared with TRBD2. Germline loops: CDR1 MNHEY, CDR2 SMNVEV (reference sequence). V shed 5 bases and J 6 bases; nucleotides not matched to a gene: 11. This CDR3 spans 16 amino acids. The CDR3 DNA reads as TGTGCCAGCAGTGCCCGGGTAGCGGGAGCCGTCAATGAGCAGTTCTTC. Translated: CASSARVAGAVNEQFF.

This sequence joins TRBV5-4 and TRBJ2-7; no reliable D call. Germline assignment: CDR1 SGHNT and CDR2 YYREEE (reference sequence). Trimming pared 4 bases from V and 2 bases from J, leaving 16 bases between. The CDR3 consists of 15 residues. CDR3 sequence reads: CASSPQSGIPYEQYF. The CDR3 coding sequence is TGTGCCAGCAGCCCCCAGTCGGGTATACCCTACGAGCAGTACTTC.